This TCR beta chain was found in a study of CD8+ T cells in alopecia areata. In its sample, this clone was seen a few times. Following extraction, RNA underwent reverse transcription to cDNA, which served as the sequencing template. The assay was immunoSEQ multiplex PCR, and TCRdb's table has in-frame clones only and misses some. The sample has about 140,000 clones; 45% to 60% are singletons. Specified treatment: oral pan-JAK inhibitor, 5-10 mg twice daily. CDR3 length equals 14 residues. CDR1 is LGHNA and CDR2 is YSLEER in the germline V gene. V lost 4 bases and J lost 5; bases outside the gene matches: 6.

The sample was CD8+ T cells sorted from blood, taken at week 4, from a patient treated with tofacitinib. This chain links TRBV4-3 with TRBJ1-1; 8 positions match TRBD1. The receptor was isolated from a human donor with alopecia areata. The CDR3 bases are TGCGCCAGCAGCCCGGACAGGGACATTACTGAAGCTTTCTTT. Translation: CASSPDRDITEAFF.